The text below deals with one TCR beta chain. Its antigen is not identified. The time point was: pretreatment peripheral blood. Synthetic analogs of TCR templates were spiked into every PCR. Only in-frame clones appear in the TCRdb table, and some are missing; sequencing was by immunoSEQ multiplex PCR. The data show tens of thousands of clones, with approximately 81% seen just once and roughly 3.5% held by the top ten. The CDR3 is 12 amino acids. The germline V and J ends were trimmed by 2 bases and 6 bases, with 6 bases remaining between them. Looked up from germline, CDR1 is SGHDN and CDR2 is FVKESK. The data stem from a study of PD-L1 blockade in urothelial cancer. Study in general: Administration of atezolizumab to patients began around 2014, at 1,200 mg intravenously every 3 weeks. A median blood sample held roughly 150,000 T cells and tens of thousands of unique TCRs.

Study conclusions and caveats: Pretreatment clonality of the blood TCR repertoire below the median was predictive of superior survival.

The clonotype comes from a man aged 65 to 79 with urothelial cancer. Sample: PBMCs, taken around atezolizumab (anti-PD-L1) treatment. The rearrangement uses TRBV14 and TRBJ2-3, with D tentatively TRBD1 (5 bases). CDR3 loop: CASSQSGDTQYF. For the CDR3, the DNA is TGTGCCAGCAGCCAATCAGGGGATACGCAGTATTTT. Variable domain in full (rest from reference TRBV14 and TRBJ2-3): EAGVTQFPSHSVIEKGQTVTLRCDPISGHDNLYWYRRVMGKEIKFLLHFVKESKQDESGMPNNRFLAERTGGTYSTLKVQPAELEDSGVYFCASSQSGDTQYFGPGTRLTVL.